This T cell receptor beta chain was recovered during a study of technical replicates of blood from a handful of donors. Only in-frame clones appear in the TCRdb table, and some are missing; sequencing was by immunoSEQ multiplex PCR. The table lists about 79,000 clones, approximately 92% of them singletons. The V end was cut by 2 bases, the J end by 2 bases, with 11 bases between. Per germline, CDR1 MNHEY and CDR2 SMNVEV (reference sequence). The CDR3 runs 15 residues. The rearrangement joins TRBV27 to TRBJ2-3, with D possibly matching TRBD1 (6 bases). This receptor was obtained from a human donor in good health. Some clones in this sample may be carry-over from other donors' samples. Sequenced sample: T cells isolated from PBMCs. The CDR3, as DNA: TGTGCCAGCAGTTTAATCGACAGGCCCACAGATACGCAGTATTTT. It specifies CASSLIDRPTDTQYF.